This TCR beta chain was obtained from a study of human T cells and chemical hapten exposure. This clonotype has just a few counts. Time point given: pre-sensitization, week 0. The treatment here: therapeutic diphenylcyclopropenone sensitization with weekly scalp DPC. At every patch-test visit, blood was drawn before the patch test was applied. Via MiXCR, TCRdb re-called the RACE reads, giving one row per CDR3 protein. The sample has around 120,000 distinct CDR3 sequences; 13% are singletons. Trimming left V 1 base short and J 0 bases short, with 11 bases between. From germline, CDR1 is SGHKS and CDR2 YYEKEE (reference sequence). The CDR3 sequence is 15 residues long.

The sample was whole blood, taken in connection with sensitization to the hapten diphenylcyclopropenone (DPC). The receptor comes from a woman younger than 30 with alopecia areata. Some clones in this sample may be carry-over from other donors' samples. This chain uses TRBV5-5 with TRBJ2-7; no clear D. CDR3 in DNA: TGTGCCAGCAGCTTGCATCTCTACAGCTCCTACGAGCAGTACTTC. It is translated as CASSLHLYSSYEQYF.